This T cell receptor beta chain originates from a study of OX40 agonist ivuxolimab in advanced cancers. Study conclusions and caveats: The study found among the lowest clonal expansion in partial responders at 0.1-3.0 mg/kg. By week 6 at 0.1 to 3.0 mg/kg, blood CD4+ and CD8+ T cells had expanded clonally.

Measured with immunoSEQ multiplex PCR; TCRdb has only the in-frame clones, and not every one. The sample has 45,000 to 55,000 clones, roughly 84% seen once; the top ten hold roughly 0.67%. This clone turned up a few times. Its antigen is still unknown. With V trimmed by 5 bases and J by 2 bases, 2 bases remained unmatched. CDR1 is LNHDA, CDR2 SQIVND, per germline (reference sequence). The CDR3 sequence is 14 residues long. The material sequenced was CD4+ or CD8+ T cells sorted from blood, taken in a trial of the OX40 agonist ivuxolimab. The rearrangement uses TRBV19 and TRBJ2-7; TRBD1 aligns across 11 bases. This sequence originates from an adult with an advanced solid tumor such as melanoma, head and neck, liver or kidney cancer. In DNA form, the CDR3 reads TGTGCCAGTAGTGGGGGACAGGGGGCCTACGAGCAGTACTTC. Translation gives CASSGGQGAYEQYF.